This entry concerns a single TCR beta chain. What this receptor recognizes is not known. The record has no base qualities; no much larger clone is one base away. The method behind the library was the immunoSEQ multiplex PCR assay. A mixture of 60 forward primers for TCR Vbeta segments and 13 reverse primers for TCR Jbeta segments was used in the multiplex PCR. The CDR3 region of rearranged TCR beta genes was amplified from genomic DNA by a multiplex PCR assay. The Illumina HiSeq System was used to sequence the amplified TCR beta libraries as 87-base-pair reads. The original pipeline was this. Across the 500 to 700 repertoires, a later analysis counted 80 million or so unique TCR beta chains, some 11 million of which were shared by at least two donors. A nearest-neighbor algorithm error-corrected the raw reads and collapsed the reads into unique sequences, merging closely related sequences to remove PCR and sequencing errors. To assign V, D and J gene segments, CDR3 sequences were aligned to IMGT reference sequences. For a sequence to be retained, a match of at least six nucleotides was required to both a V gene segment and a J gene segment. Rearrangements were classified as productive when the CDR3 lacked stop codons and remained in frame with V and J, and all other rearrangements were classified as non-productive. Following IMGT convention, CDR3 was defined as the stretch from the second conserved V-encoded cysteine up to the conserved J-encoded phenylalanine. The earlier analysis of some 580 of the donors excluded any sequence lacking an unambiguous match to a single V gene segment. An earlier analysis of approximately 590 of the donors called V segments functional above 56.7% productive rearrangements and segregating when the between-donor standard deviation exceeded 5%. A statistical classification framework was developed to diagnose cytomegalovirus status using the catalog of TCR beta chain sequences. V and J gene assignment, in a later analysis, came from comparing TCR nucleotide sequences with IMGT/GENE-DB human TR gene sequences. Using the TCRdist pipeline, a later analysis assigned CDR3 sequences along with most-parsimonious VDJ recombination scenarios. In a later analysis, every TCR beta chain was defined by the combination of its CDR3 amino acid sequence and its V-gene family, and reads without a unique V-gene family were dropped. A later analysis removed roughly 590 highly shared, low-generation-probability nucleotide sequences to deal with suspected cross-contamination and a sequencing artifact. For each public chain, a later analysis derived a clonal expansion index from normalized ranks of inferred template counts within each repertoire. Generation probabilities in a later analysis came from a VDJ recombination model fitted to out-of-frame rearrangements, and those results were checked against IGoR. A later analysis scored TCR-TCR, TCR-HLA and TCR-CMV co-occurrence with hypergeometric tests, applying a repertoire-size bias correction to TCR pairs. False discovery rates were estimated in a later analysis by permuting HLA or CMV assignments 20 times. In a later analysis, co-occurring TCRs were grouped using DBSCAN, with TCRdist sequence similarity added in when clustering inside HLA-allele-positive subsets. Repertoires with fewer than 30,000 or more than 120,000 public chains were left out of co-occurrence clustering, as were several repertoires with anomalous nucleotide sharing. Imported from immuneACCESS, the table was reduced by TCRdb to in-frame sequences with V and J called. These copies leave out some clones; in studies compared against another copy, an unresolved V gene accounts for under half, and the cause of the remainder is not known. Clone size and the V and J calls come from that table; the DNA yielded D and trimming. In all, the sample holds roughly 260,000 clones, and 80% to 90% of those were seen once. The ten top clones hold roughly 2% of the sample.

CDR3 length: 11 amino acids, cysteine to phenylalanine. The retained sequence is limited to the CDR3, 33 bases, with the frame set at the first base. V is pruned by 8 bases and J by 3 bases, leaving 2 bases of the junction without a gene match. The germline V gene (reference sequence) specifies DFQATT as CDR1 and SNEGSKA as CDR2. This entry belongs to a study of cytomegalovirus exposure and HLA in healthy donors (dated by TCRdb to 2017 to 2019). Regarding the complete study: In an earlier analysis of several hundred of the donors, 250 to 350 Gb of sequence data and roughly 100 million unique TCR beta sequences from about 190 million T cells were reported. Four or five DR-DQ haplotypes were treated as single units for association and clustering because of strong linkage in the cohort. In addition to the first cohort of hundreds of subjects, a separate validation cohort of over 90 different subjects was used. All discovery cohort repertoires had been generated on a single sequencing platform. An earlier analysis of 500 to 650 of the donors applied high-throughput TCR beta sequencing to assess whether each TCR beta V gene segment acted as functional or pseudogenic. In a later analysis, previously published TCR beta repertoires from several hundred donors were re-analyzed and high-resolution HLA genotyping was added so that TCR occurrence patterns could be studied. The later analysis used no new phenotypic data to find candidate immune exposures, relying instead on TCR beta sequences and their occurrence across donors. In a later genetic analysis, genome-wide SNP genotypes for about 65% of the 666 donors were used, and that subset was treated as a discovery cohort. Typing coverage differed by locus: A, B, C, DRB1 and DQB1 were typed in roughly 620-640 donors, DQA1 in about 500, DPA1 in nearly 610, and DPB1 in just under 490. The study aimed to test whether signatures of past pathogen exposure could be identified by cataloging public T cell receptors. Among some 400 genotyped donors of the cohort, an average of approximately 240,000 unique TCR beta nucleotide sequences were sequenced per donor, roughly 18% of them non-productive. To predict cytomegalovirus infection status, the study brought together high-throughput TCR immunosequencing, statistical association of individual TCRs with disease status, and machine learning. Class I and class II HLA loci were covered by the typing at four-digit resolution. The genetic ancestry cluster associated with self-reported Caucasian donors included over 65% of the approximately 430 genotyped donors. About 310 gigabases of sequencing data and 80 million or so unique TCR sequences were included in an early release covering 500 to 750 HLA-typed donors. Donor age, sex, ethnicity and CMV serostatus were compiled together with the repertoire data. The study used immunosequencing to profile the T cell repertoires of hundreds of subjects and linked those repertoires to cytomegalovirus serostatus.

Study-wide conclusions, independent of this receptor: Because counts were too low, some 17 rarely observed V segments, including chromosome 9 orphons, were excluded from the earlier analysis of a few hundred of the donors. HLA typing was unavailable for some donors at each locus, so association tests used only the typed subset. Only TCR beta chains were sequenced in this cohort, and the absence of alpha or paired-chain data limited detectable features. A total of 150 to 200 TCR beta chains were listed by the study as associated with cytomegalovirus. An association between a missense DCLRE1C variant and V-gene and J-gene trimming of TCR beta chains was found in a later genetic analysis and replicated in an independent cohort. In both the original and validation cohorts, the classifier was reported to diagnose cytomegalovirus status with high specificity and sensitivity. Linkage disequilibrium might explain the correlated functional status among segregating V segments, but an unknown experimental factor could not be excluded. According to a later genetic analysis, donors in an Asian-associated ancestry cluster had fewer N-insertions in productive TCRs than the approximately 610-donor mean. For the cohort, immune exposure information was limited to CMV serostatus. According to the authors, the approach could potentially be generalized to other disease states and immunological phenotypes. A later analysis associated 16,951 TCR beta sequences with specific HLA alleles at a false discovery rate of 0.05. In vitro tests confirmed that a few of the cytomegalovirus-associated TCR beta chains recognize cytomegalovirus antigens. In a later analysis, TCR association rates were found to vary across HLA loci, with the most associated TCRs seen for DRB1 alleles and the fewest for HLA-C alleles. A group of highly shared sequence variants was considered likely to be a technical artifact of the sequencing pipeline. According to a later analysis, most CMV-associated TCR beta chains appeared to be HLA-restricted, and the HLA associations seemed to be driven largely by CMV exposure. Strong co-occurrence of HLA alleles, especially DR and DQ, made assigning TCR associations to individual alleles difficult. While some public TCRs were present in many individuals, most TCR sequences turned up only very rarely across donors. A further reported finding was that TCR beta sequences accurately predicted the HLA-A and HLA-B alleles for most subjects in the first cohort. In an earlier analysis of 587 of the donors, most TCR beta V segments appeared in productive rearrangements about 87% or about 30% of the time, broadly matching IMGT annotations. Roughly uniform sequencing depth across donors was assumed in presence/absence analyses, although this assumption may not hold. In a later analysis, HLA-associated TCR beta chains showed more clonal expansion and lower generation probabilities than non-associated chains that were equally common. Some IMGT-functional V segments, including TRBV6-2 and TRBV6-3, could not be told apart with the 87-base-pair reads, so those segments were excluded. In a later analysis, several top co-occurrence clusters were reported to appear linked to parvovirus B19, influenza, CMV and Epstein-Barr virus.

The cohort was made up of around 720 healthy bone marrow donors. Cohort members were all nominally healthy when sampled, although unrecorded immune exposures were likely present. The donor was CMV seropositive and belonged to the group of some 290 seropositive cohort members. A peripheral blood sample was provided by each donor, and peripheral blood mononuclear cells were used for TCR beta sequencing. Genomic DNA was extracted from the blood cell samples with the Qiagen DNeasy Blood Extraction Kit. The sequencing input was PBMCs. The sequence is built from TRBV20-1 and TRBJ2-5, and 8 bases in between align with TRBD1. This receptor was identified in a woman in her forties in good health and CMV-seropositive. The DNA sequence is TGCAGTCTACAGGGGGAAGAGACCCAGTACTTC. Its amino acids are CSLQGEETQYF.